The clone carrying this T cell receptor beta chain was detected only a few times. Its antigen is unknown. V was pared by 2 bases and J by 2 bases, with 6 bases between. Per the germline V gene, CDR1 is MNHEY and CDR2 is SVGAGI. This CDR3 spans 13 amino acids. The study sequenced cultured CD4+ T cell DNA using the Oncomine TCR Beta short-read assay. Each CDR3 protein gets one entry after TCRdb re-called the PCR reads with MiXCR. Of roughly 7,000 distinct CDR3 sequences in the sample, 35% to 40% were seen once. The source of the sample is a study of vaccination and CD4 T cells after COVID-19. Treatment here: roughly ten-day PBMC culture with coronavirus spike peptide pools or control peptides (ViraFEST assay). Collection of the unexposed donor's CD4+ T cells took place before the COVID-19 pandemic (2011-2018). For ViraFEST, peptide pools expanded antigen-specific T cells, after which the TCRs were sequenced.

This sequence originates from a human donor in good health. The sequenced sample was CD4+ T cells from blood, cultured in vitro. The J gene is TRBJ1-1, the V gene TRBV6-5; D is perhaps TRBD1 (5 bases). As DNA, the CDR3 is TGTGCCAGCAGTTACGGACAAAACACTGAAGCTTTCTTT. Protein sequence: CASSYGQNTEAFF.